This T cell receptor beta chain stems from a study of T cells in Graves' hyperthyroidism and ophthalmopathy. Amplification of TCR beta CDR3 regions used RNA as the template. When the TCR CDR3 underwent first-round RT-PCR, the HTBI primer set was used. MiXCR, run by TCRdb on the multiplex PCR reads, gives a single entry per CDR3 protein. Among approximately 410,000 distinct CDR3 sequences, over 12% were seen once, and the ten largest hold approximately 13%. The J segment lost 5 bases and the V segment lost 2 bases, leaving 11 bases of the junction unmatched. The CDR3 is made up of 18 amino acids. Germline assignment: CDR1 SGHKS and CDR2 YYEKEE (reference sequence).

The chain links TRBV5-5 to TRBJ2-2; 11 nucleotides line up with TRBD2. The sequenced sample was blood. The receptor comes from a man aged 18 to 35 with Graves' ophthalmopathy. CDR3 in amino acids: CASSFRLAGGRGTGELFF. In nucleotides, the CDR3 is TGTGCCAGCAGCTTCAGGCTAGCGGGGGGTCGGGGAACCGGGGAGCTGTTTTTT.